Listed below are T cell receptor beta chains from one sample, sequenced in a study of CD8 T cells in Susac syndrome. A single record per CDR3 protein comes from TCRdb applying MiXCR to the immunoSEQ multiplex PCR reads. The repertoire consists of roughly 140,000 distinct CDR3 sequences, with around 95% occurring once and the leading ten covering 0.15%. The sequencing input was CD8+ T cells from PBMCs. Receptor source: a human donor with multiple sclerosis. Both conserved end residues are part of each CDR3. The D gene is left open where the match is weak. The listing skips clone size in some rows; elsewhere it reads once, few, many or a size class.

CDR3 DNA: TGTGCCAGCAGCCCACGCCAGGGTGCTCAGCATTTT
CDR3 protein: CASSPRQGAQHF
D gene: NA
J gene: TRBJ1-5
V gene: TRBV13
CDR3 length: 12
clone size: NA

CDR3 DNA: TGTGCCAGCAGCAATAGCACGGGCCAATACAATGAGCAGTTCTTC
CDR3 protein: CASSNSTGQYNEQFF
D gene: NA
J gene: TRBJ2-1
V gene: TRBV11-2
CDR3 length: 15
clone size: NA

CDR3 DNA: TGTGCCAGCAGCGTCGTAACGGGGGGGCCTAGCACAGATACGCAGTATTTT
CDR3 protein: CASSVVTGGPSTDTQYF
D gene: TRBD2
J gene: TRBJ2-3
V gene: TRBV9
CDR3 length: 17
clone size: NA

CDR3 DNA: TGTGCCAGCAGTCCCAGGGGCGCGAGCAATCAGCCCCAGCATTTT
CDR3 protein: CASSPRGASNQPQHF
D gene: NA
J gene: TRBJ1-5
V gene: TRBV27
CDR3 length: 15
clone size: few

CDR3 DNA: TGTGCCACCAGTGAGGAGACAGGGTCTTCACCCCTCCACTTT
CDR3 protein: CATSEETGSSPLHF
D gene: TRBD1
J gene: TRBJ1-6
V gene: TRBV24-1
CDR3 length: 14
clone size: NA

CDR3 DNA: TGTGCCAGCAGCTCACCGGGACAGGGAATGACTGAAGCTTTCTTT
CDR3 protein: CASSSPGQGMTEAFF
D gene: TRBD1
J gene: TRBJ1-1
V gene: TRBV7-6
CDR3 length: 15
clone size: NA

CDR3 DNA: TGTGCCAGCAGTTACACCCCGGGGGAAGCGTTGTACGAGCAGTACTTC
CDR3 protein: CASSYTPGEALYEQYF
D gene: NA
J gene: TRBJ2-7
V gene: TRBV6-5
CDR3 length: 16
clone size: NA

CDR3 DNA: TGCGCCAGCAGCCAAGGGATGGGCGGACCACCCACCGGGGAGCTGTTTTTT
CDR3 protein: CASSQGMGGPPTGELFF
D gene: NA
J gene: TRBJ2-2
V gene: TRBV4-1
CDR3 length: 17
clone size: NA

CDR3 DNA: TGTGCTAGCAGTTCCCGCCCGGGGCCGAGGGAGACCCAGTACTTC
CDR3 protein: CASSSRPGPRETQYF
D gene: NA
J gene: TRBJ2-5
V gene: TRBV7-7
CDR3 length: 15
clone size: NA

CDR3 DNA: TGTGCCAGCAGTTTAACCGAAGAGACCCAGTACTTC
CDR3 protein: CASSLTEETQYF
D gene: NA
J gene: TRBJ2-5
V gene: TRBV12-3/TRBV12-4
CDR3 length: 12
clone size: NA

CDR3 DNA: TGTGCCAGCACCAAAGGAGGGGTGATCGGGGAGCTGTTTTTT
CDR3 protein: CASTKGGVIGELFF
D gene: NA
J gene: TRBJ2-2
V gene: TRBV13
CDR3 length: 14
clone size: NA

CDR3 DNA: TGTGCCAGCAGTTTAGGGACGGGTTATGGCTACACCTTC
CDR3 protein: CASSLGTGYGYTF
D gene: NA
J gene: TRBJ1-2
V gene: TRBV27
CDR3 length: 13
clone size: few

CDR3 DNA: TGTGCCAGCAGTTTACGTGCTGGGGGCTCCTACGAGCAGTACTTC
CDR3 protein: CASSLRAGGSYEQYF
D gene: NA
J gene: TRBJ2-7
V gene: TRBV27
CDR3 length: 15
clone size: NA

CDR3 DNA: TGTGCCACTCAAGAACGGGGGCAAGAGACCCAGTACTTC
CDR3 protein: CATQERGQETQYF
D gene: NA
J gene: TRBJ2-5
V gene: TRBV15
CDR3 length: 13
clone size: NA

CDR3 DNA: TGTGCCAGCGAAGCGGGGGGGTCCTACGAGCAGTACTTC
CDR3 protein: CASEAGGSYEQYF
D gene: TRBD2
J gene: TRBJ2-7
V gene: TRBV7-9
CDR3 length: 13
clone size: NA

CDR3 DNA: TGCGCCAGCAGCTTTAGACACCGCTCCTACAATGAGCAGTTCTTC
CDR3 protein: CASSFRHRSYNEQFF
D gene: NA
J gene: TRBJ2-1
V gene: TRBV5-1
CDR3 length: 15
clone size: NA

CDR3 DNA: TGTGCCAGCATCTATAATGGTGCCGGGACGGCTTTCACAGATACGCAGTATTTT
CDR3 protein: CASIYNGAGTAFTDTQYF
D gene: NA
J gene: TRBJ2-3
V gene: TRBV7-9
CDR3 length: 18
clone size: NA

CDR3 DNA: TGTGCCAGCAGTGACCTAGTGCAAGAGACCCAGTACTTC
CDR3 protein: CASSDLVQETQYF
D gene: NA
J gene: TRBJ2-5
V gene: TRBV2
CDR3 length: 13
clone size: NA

CDR3 DNA: TGTGCCAGCAGCCCTCAGAGGCGGGGCCCTGGGGCCAACGTCCTGACTTTC
CDR3 protein: CASSPQRRGPGANVLTF
D gene: NA
J gene: TRBJ2-6
V gene: TRBV7-9
CDR3 length: 17
clone size: NA

CDR3 DNA: TGTGCCAGCAGTTTAGGCCTAGCTGTCGAGCAGTACTTC
CDR3 protein: CASSLGLAVEQYF
D gene: NA
J gene: TRBJ2-7
V gene: TRBV27
CDR3 length: 13
clone size: NA

CDR3 DNA: TGTGCCAGCAGCCAGTCGACTAGCCCGGGCTCCTACAATGAGCAGTTCTTC
CDR3 protein: CASSQSTSPGSYNEQFF
D gene: TRBD2
J gene: TRBJ2-1
V gene: TRBV3-1
CDR3 length: 17
clone size: NA

CDR3 DNA: TGTGCCACCAGTGACCCCGGGACAGAAGAGACCCAGTACTTC
CDR3 protein: CATSDPGTEETQYF
D gene: TRBD1
J gene: TRBJ2-5
V gene: TRBV24-1
CDR3 length: 14
clone size: NA

CDR3 DNA: TGTGCCACCAGTGACCTGCAACAGGGTCGGTGTGGGGCCAACGTCCTGACTTTC
CDR3 protein: CATSDLQQGRCGANVLTF
D gene: NA
J gene: TRBJ2-6
V gene: TRBV24-1
CDR3 length: 18
clone size: NA

CDR3 DNA: TGTGCCAGCAGTGCACCGGGGGGGAACACTGAAGCTTTCTTT
CDR3 protein: CASSAPGGNTEAFF
D gene: NA
J gene: TRBJ1-1
V gene: TRBV9
CDR3 length: 14
clone size: NA

CDR3 DNA: TGTGCCAGCAGCGTAGAAGCAGCAAACTACGAGCAGTACTTC
CDR3 protein: CASSVEAANYEQYF
D gene: NA
J gene: TRBJ2-7
V gene: TRBV9
CDR3 length: 14
clone size: NA

CDR3 DNA: TGCAGCGTTGAACTAGCGGGGGTCAGCCTCTCCTACAATGAGCAGTTCTTC
CDR3 protein: CSVELAGVSLSYNEQFF
D gene: TRBD2
J gene: TRBJ2-1
V gene: TRBV29-1
CDR3 length: 17
clone size: NA

CDR3 DNA: TGTGCCAGCGGGCACAGGGGGACTAGCACAGATACGCAGTATTTT
CDR3 protein: CASGHRGTSTDTQYF
D gene: TRBD1
J gene: TRBJ2-3
V gene: TRBV27
CDR3 length: 15
clone size: once

CDR3 DNA: TGTGCCAGCAGCCAAGACGCACAGGTGGAGACCCAGTACTTC
CDR3 protein: CASSQDAQVETQYF
D gene: NA
J gene: TRBJ2-5
V gene: TRBV3-1
CDR3 length: 14
clone size: NA

CDR3 DNA: TGTGCCAGTAGTATTTTGATCAACAATCAGCCCCAGCATTTT
CDR3 protein: CASSILINNQPQHF
D gene: NA
J gene: TRBJ1-5
V gene: TRBV19
CDR3 length: 14
clone size: NA

CDR3 DNA: TGTGCCTGGTTACCGGGACTAGTCTCAGATACGCAGTATTTT
CDR3 protein: CAWLPGLVSDTQYF
D gene: TRBD2
J gene: TRBJ2-3
V gene: TRBV30
CDR3 length: 14
clone size: NA

CDR3 DNA: TGCAGTGCTAGAGGTGAACACTCCTACAATGAGCAGTTCTTC
CDR3 protein: CSARGEHSYNEQFF
D gene: NA
J gene: TRBJ2-1
V gene: TRBV20-1
CDR3 length: 14
clone size: NA